The 25 T cell receptor beta chains below were found in one sample sequenced in a study of shared clonotypes between healthy human individuals. Measured with immunoSEQ multiplex PCR; TCRdb has only the in-frame clones, and not every one. Found here are millions of clones, over 85% of them singletons; the top ten hold about 0.13%. The sequencing sample was made of naive CD4+ T cells sorted from blood. Indicated subset: CD45RA+ positively selected. The receptors originated from a man between 18 and 29 years old in good health.

The CDR3 DNA sequence: TGTGCCTGGGGGGCCAACCTGAACACTGAAGCTTTCTTT. It codes for CAWGANLNTEAFF. V gene TRBV30 combines with J gene TRBJ1-1; TRBD1 might be the D (5 bases). V shed 5 bases and J shed 0 bases, with 10 bases lying between them. Germline V gene lookup returns CDR1 GTSNPN and CDR2 SVGIG (reference sequence). The CDR3 is made up of 13 amino acids.

The CDR3 nucleotides read TGTGCCAGTTCACAGGGAGTCGGGACTGAAGCTTTCTTT. It encodes CASSQGVGTEAFF. The rearrangement uses TRBV19 and TRBJ1-1, with D perhaps TRBD1 (6 bases). The CDR3 has 13 amino acids. In germline, CDR1 is LNHDA, CDR2 SQIVND (reference sequence). With 8 bases removed from V and 5 bases from J, the gap between germline ends came to 15 bases.

J is TRBJ2-1 and V is TRBV4-1; 9 bases agree with TRBD2. J lost 8 bases, V lost 5 bases, and 16 bases had no gene match. The CDR3 covers 17 residues. Germline CDR1 is MGHRA and CDR2 is YSYEKL. The CDR3 loop is CASSYRRSSGVGDEQFF. For the CDR3, the DNA is TGCGCCAGCAGCTACCGTCGTTCTAGCGGGGTTGGGGATGAGCAGTTCTTC.

The gene calls are TRBV9 and TRBJ2-5; TRBD2 aligns across 15 bases. Trimming took 4 bases from V and 3 from J; bases not matched to a gene: 13. CDR3 length: 19 amino acids. CDR1 is SGDLS and CDR2 is YYNGEE in the germline V gene. CDR3 protein: CASSLENPGLAGGEETQYF. The CDR3 DNA reads as TGTGCCAGCAGCCTCGAAAATCCGGGACTAGCGGGAGGTGAAGAGACCCAGTACTTC.

Comment on this clone: At the DNA level, this CDR3 is encoded by other sequences in the same sample as well. This sequence joins TRBV4-1 and TRBJ2-3; no reliable D call. The CDR3 length is 15 residues. Germline CDR1 reads MGHRA; CDR2 reads YSYEKL. Trimming removed 1 base from V and 0 bases from J, with 8 bases in between. CDR3 sequence (DNA): TGCGCCAGCAGCCAAGGGGCGGCTAGCACAGATACGCAGTATTTT. Protein sequence: CASSQGAASTDTQYF.

The rearrangement links TRBV10-3 to TRBJ1-4; D call uncertain. Trimming left V 0 bases short and J 6 bases short, with 11 bases between. CDR3 size: 15 residues. Germline-derived CDR1 and CDR2 are ENHRY and SYGVKD. CDR3 residues: CAISESARTDEKLFF. CDR3 DNA: TGTGCCATCAGTGAGTCTGCCCGTACGGATGAAAAACTGTTTTTT.

This clone was seen once. V usage is TRBV2 and J usage is TRBJ1-1; D call uncertain. Looked up from germline, CDR1 is SNHLY and CDR2 is FYNNEI. The CDR3 extends over 14 amino acids. V was trimmed by 0 bases and J by 4 bases, leaving 9 bases between them. The CDR3 protein is CASSEARQSTEAFF. The DNA of the CDR3 is TGTGCCAGCAGTGAAGCGAGGCAGTCCACTGAAGCTTTCTTT.

Comment on this clone: The sample contains more than one DNA sequence encoding this CDR3. The V call is TRBV5-4, the J call TRBJ2-7, with D perhaps being TRBD1 or TRBD2 (5 bases each). Trimming left V 3 bases short and J 2 bases short, with 12 bases between. CDR3 length equals 14 residues. The germline V gene encodes CDR1 SGHNT and CDR2 YYREEE (reference sequence). CDR3 in DNA: TGTGCCAGCAGCTCCCCTGGGACCGCCTACGAGCAGTACTTC. Translation gives CASSSPGTAYEQYF. The full variable domain, rest sourced from reference TRBV5-4 and TRBJ2-7, is ETGVTQSPTHLIKTRGQQVTLRCSSQSGHNTVSWYQQALGQGPQFIFQYYREEENGRGNFPPRFSGLQFPNYSSELNVNALELDDSALYLCASSSPGTAYEQYFGPGTRLTVT.

This chain uses TRBV6-1 with TRBJ2-1; tentative D call: TRBD1 (5 bases). This CDR3 region has 14 residues. Trimming removed 7 bases at V and 9 bases at J, with 19 bases between. Per the germline V gene, CDR1 is MNHNS and CDR2 is SASEGT. The CDR3 reads CASTPRMGLFEQFF. Written as DNA, the CDR3 is TGTGCCAGCACCCCACGTATGGGGCTTTTTGAGCAGTTCTTC.

The chain recombines TRBV5-4 with TRBJ2-2; perhaps TRBD2 as D (5 bases). The CDR3 extends over 18 amino acids. Germline lookup yields CDR1 SGHNT and CDR2 YYREEE (reference sequence). V was clipped by 1 base and J by 0 bases, with 16 bases between them. The CDR3 DNA sequence: TGTGCCAGCAGCTTGAGGGTTCGGGGAACAACGAACACCGGGGAGCTGTTTTTT. Translating it yields CASSLRVRGTTNTGELFF.

The CDR3 loop is CASRASGTPEQYF. The DNA for the CDR3 is TGCGCCAGCAGGGCTAGCGGGACTCCCGAGCAGTACTTC. V is TRBV5-1 and J is TRBJ2-7, with TRBD2 identical over 9 bases. The CDR3 is 13 amino acids. Germline loops: CDR1 SGHRS, CDR2 YFSETQ. The V segment lost 5 bases and the J segment 6 bases; nucleotides outside the gene matches: 6.

This clone was seen once. This rearrangement joins TRBV27 to TRBJ2-1, with TRBD2 matching over 7 bases. J was trimmed by 4 bases and V by 3 bases; bases with no gene match: 6. This CDR3 contains 15 residues. Germline CDR1 reads MNHEY; CDR2 reads SMNVEV (reference sequence). The chain's CDR3 is CASSLQAGGYNEQFF. CDR3 sequence (DNA): TGTGCCAGCAGTTTGCAGGCCGGGGGGTACAATGAGCAGTTCTTC.

This clone was detected once. The chain couples TRBV10-3 to TRBJ1-1; 9 bases match TRBD1. Germline V CDR1 and CDR2: ENHRY, SYGVKD. This CDR3 comprises 13 residues. After removal of 10 bases from V and 0 bases from J, the junction contained 3 bases not matched to a gene. The CDR3 reads CATGQGMNTEAFF. The CDR3 bases are TGTGCCACGGGACAGGGTATGAACACTGAAGCTTTCTTT.

J is TRBJ1-4 and V is TRBV5-1, with D maybe TRBD1 (5 bases). The germline gives CDR1 SGHRS, CDR2 YFSETQ. The V end was cut by 0 bases, the J end by 5 bases, with 14 bases between. The CDR3 sequence is 16 residues long. CDR3 bases: TGCGCCAGCAGCTTGGGAGACAGAGTAGGGAATGAAAAACTGTTTTTT. It specifies CASSLGDRVGNEKLFF.

The chain employs TRBV27 and TRBJ2-7, with 8 bases identical to TRBD1. The CDR3 length is 14 residues. After removal of 5 bases from V and 1 base from J, the junction contained 4 bases not matched to a gene. CDR1 and CDR2 (germline): MNHEY, SMNVEV (reference sequence). CDR3 DNA: TGTGCCAGCAGTAGGCGGGACAGGTCCTACGAGCAGTACTTC. Amino acids: CASSRRDRSYEQYF.

V usage is TRBV11-2 and J usage is TRBJ2-6, with D possibly being TRBD1 (5 bases). CDR3 length: 17 amino acids. Trimming stripped 1 base from V and 0 bases from J, with 10 bases between. From germline, CDR1 is SGHAT and CDR2 FQNNGV. In DNA, the CDR3 is TGTGCCAGCAGCTTAGGGGGCCGATTCTCTGGGGCCAACGTCCTGACTTTC. This gives the protein CASSLGGRFSGANVLTF.

With respect to this clone: Other DNA sequences in the same sample also yield this CDR3. The V gene is TRBV18, the J gene TRBJ2-3, with 9 bases fitting TRBD2. Germline V lookup: CDR1 KGHSH, CDR2 LQKENI. The CDR3 spans 16 residues. V lost 2 bases to trimming and J lost 1 base; unmatched junction nucleotides: 4. The CDR3 loop reads CASSPAIAGGTDTQYF. In DNA, the CDR3 is TGTGCCAGCTCACCAGCTATAGCGGGGGGCACAGATACGCAGTATTTT.

The V gene is TRBV6-5, the J gene TRBJ2-1; 10 nucleotides align to TRBD2. V was pared by 9 bases and J by 10 bases, with 12 bases of the junction left unmatched. Per the germline V gene, CDR1 is MNHEY and CDR2 is SVGAGI. The CDR3 consists of 14 residues. Here the CDR3 DNA reads TGTGCCAGTAGCGGGAGGCCACTTGTCAGGGAGCAGTTCTTC. It is translated as CASSGRPLVREQFF.

The chain recombines TRBV6-5 with TRBJ2-3; 9 nucleotides align to TRBD1. J lost 3 bases, V lost 4 bases, and 8 bases had no gene match. The length of the CDR3 is 16 residues. CDR1 and CDR2 from the germline V gene are MNHEY and SVGAGI. The CDR3 loop is CASSSATGGVTDTQYF. CDR3 nucleotide sequence: TGTGCCAGCAGTTCCGCGACAGGGGGAGTGACAGATACGCAGTATTTT.

The chain is built from TRBV7-9 and TRBJ2-7; D is unresolved. Germline V gene sequence: CDR1 SEHNR, CDR2 FQNEAQ (reference sequence). The CDR3 has 14 amino acids. V was trimmed by 2 bases and J by 2 bases, leaving 10 bases between them. The CDR3 bases are TGTGCCAGCAGCTTAACTACGAAGACCTACGAGCAGTACTTC. Its protein product is CASSLTTKTYEQYF.

This sequence joins TRBV6-1 and TRBJ2-1; 8 bases map to TRBD1. Trimming took 4 bases from V and 6 from J; bases not matched to a gene: 11. The CDR3 totals 16 residues. The V gene's germline CDR1 is MNHNS and CDR2 SASEGT. The CDR3 loop is CASSGDRTGLGNEQFF. CDR3 coding DNA: TGTGCCAGCAGTGGCGACCGGACAGGGTTGGGCAATGAGCAGTTCTTC.

V usage is TRBV7-9 and J usage is TRBJ1-1; TRBD1 is a possible D gene (5 bases). Trimming left V 5 bases short and J 3 bases short, with 16 bases between. The CDR3 has 15 amino acids. Germline loops: CDR1 SEHNR, CDR2 FQNEAQ (reference sequence). CDR3 sequence: CASSDQGTEDTEAFF. DNA for the CDR3: TGTGCCAGCAGCGATCAGGGAACTGAAGACACTGAAGCTTTCTTT.

The chain has TRBV6-1 and TRBJ1-1; unclear D gene. V lost 2 bases to trimming and J lost 1 base, with 8 bases between them. CDR3 length: 14 residues. Per germline, CDR1 MNHNS and CDR2 SASEGT. Written as DNA, the CDR3 is TGTGCCAGCAGTGAAAAAAAGGGGAACACTGAAGCTTTCTTT. Amino acid sequence: CASSEKKGNTEAFF.

The chain joins TRBV19 to TRBJ2-7, with 11 nucleotides matching TRBD2. CDR3 length equals 16 residues. The V gene's germline CDR1 is LNHDA and CDR2 SQIVND (reference sequence). J lost 1 base, V lost 2 bases, and 4 bases had no gene match. The CDR3 is CASSILAGGPSYEQYF. The CDR3 DNA reads as TGTGCCAGTAGTATACTAGCGGGAGGTCCATCCTACGAGCAGTACTTC.

In regard to this clone: The sample contains more than one DNA sequence encoding this CDR3. The chain employs TRBV6-1 and TRBJ1-1; no clear D gene. The V end lost 6 bases, the J end lost 2 bases, and 4 bases lay between the germline ends. Per germline, CDR1 MNHNS and CDR2 SASEGT. The CDR3 contains 11 residues. The DNA of the CDR3 is TGTGCCAGCAGAAAAAACACTGAAGCTTTCTTT. Its translation is CASRKNTEAFF.